The 23 T cell receptor beta chains below all came from one sample that was sequenced in a study of T cells in Graves' hyperthyroidism and ophthalmopathy. TCR beta CDR3 region amplification was performed from RNA transcripts. Primed by the HTBI set, a first-round RT-PCR was run on the TCR CDR3. Each CDR3 protein gets one entry after TCRdb re-called the multiplex PCR reads with MiXCR. The table lists 360,000 or so distinct CDR3 sequences, around 15% of them singletons. Sequencing was done on a sample of blood. All receptors come from a woman aged 60 to 75 with Graves' ophthalmopathy.

This clonotype was counted ten times or more. The rearrangement joins TRBV20-1 to TRBJ2-1, with D maybe TRBD2 (5 bases). Trimming cost V 6 bases and J 4 bases, with 19 bases left between them. The germline CDR1 and CDR2 sequences are DFQATT and SNEGSKA (reference sequence). This CDR3 has 15 amino acids. CDR3 nucleotide sequence: TGCAGTGCCGACCTTACTGAGCGGCCTTACAATGAGCAGTTCTTC. Amino acids: CSADLTERPYNEQFF.

There are a few counts of this clonotype. V and J are TRBV5-1 and TRBJ2-7; perhaps TRBD2 as D (5 bases). The length of the CDR3 is 12 residues. The germline V gene has CDR1 SGHRS and CDR2 YFSETQ. The V end was cut by 0 bases, the J end by 7 bases, with 8 bases between. The DNA for the CDR3 is TGCGCCAGCAGCTTGGGAGCGGAGGAGCAGTACTTC. Translating it yields CASSLGAEEQYF.

The genes are TRBV6-1 and TRBJ2-3, with D uncertain. In germline, CDR1 is MNHNS, CDR2 SASEGT. CDR3 length equals 15 residues. Trimming pared 3 bases from V and 2 bases from J, leaving 12 bases between. DNA for the CDR3: TGTGCCAGCAGTGATAGTTTGCGGATCACAGATACGCAGTATTTT. Its translation: CASSDSLRITDTQYF.

The rearrangement joins TRBV19 to TRBJ2-1; D remains unclear. The germline gives CDR1 LNHDA, CDR2 SQIVND (reference sequence). V lost 3 bases and J 5 bases, leaving 5 bases between the germline ends. This CDR3 has 12 amino acids. CDR3 loop: CASSMQDNEQFF. The CDR3 nucleotides read TGTGCCAGTAGTATGCAGGACAATGAGCAGTTCTTC.

Ten or more counts support this clonotype. The V call is TRBV20-1, the J call TRBJ1-1; no definite D call. V was cut by 1 base and J by 4 bases, with 13 bases left in between. CDR1 and CDR2 from the germline V gene are DFQATT and SNEGSKA (reference sequence). This CDR3 is built from 14 residues. The DNA of the CDR3 is TGCAGTGCTAGAGCTTCCCCGGGGAGCACTGAAGCTTTCTTT. Its translation is CSARASPGSTEAFF.

In this sample, this clonotype turned up a few times. The chain combines TRBV4-1 with TRBJ2-1; 10 bases fit TRBD2. Trimming removed 4 bases from V and 0 bases from J; junction bases left unmatched: 9. The CDR3 runs 18 residues. Germline CDR1 MGHRA, CDR2 YSYEKL. The CDR3 reads CASSRGLAGANSYNEQFF. CDR3 nucleotide sequence: TGCGCCAGCAGCCGAGGCCTAGCGGGAGCCAACTCCTACAATGAGCAGTTCTTC.

This clonotype was picked up many times. This chain joins TRBV3-1 and TRBJ1-6; possibly TRBD1 for D (5 bases). This CDR3 is 15 amino acids long. Deletions cut 4 bases from V and 8 bases from J, with 15 bases between. Germline CDR1 and CDR2: LGHDT and YNNKEL (reference sequence). The CDR3 DNA reads as TGTGCCAGCAGCCTTCGGGGACCAAAAGATTCACCCCTCCACTTT. It is translated as CASSLRGPKDSPLHF.

This clonotype was detected ten times or more. The genes are TRBV5-5 and TRBJ2-1; D not resolved. The CDR3 sequence is 15 residues long. From germline, CDR1 is SGHKS and CDR2 YYEKEE (reference sequence). Trimming took off 0 bases at V and 4 bases at J, with 11 bases between the two ends. In DNA form, the CDR3 reads TGTGCCAGCAGCTTGGTACTCGGCAAATACAATGAGCAGTTCTTC. This codes for CASSLVLGKYNEQFF.

The V call is TRBV11-1, the J call TRBJ2-7, with a weak D call TRBD1 (6 bases). CDR3 length: 13 amino acids. Trimming took off 5 bases at V and 3 bases at J, with 11 bases between the two ends. The germline CDR1 and CDR2 sequences are SGHAT and FQDESV (reference sequence). The CDR3, as DNA: TGTGCCAGCAGCCGGATACAGGGCTACGAGCAGTACTTC. Translation gives CASSRIQGYEQYF.

Details on this clonotype: This clone may be a read error of a much larger clone one base away. The rearrangement links TRBV29-1 to TRBJ2-5; 8 positions agree with TRBD1. The V gene's germline CDR1 is SQVTM and CDR2 ANQGSEA. The CDR3 runs to 14 residues. The CDR3 nucleotides read TGCAGCGTGGCAGGGGGCTTAGATCGAGAGAACCAGTACTTC. It is translated as CSVAGGLDRENQYF. Drawing the rest from reference TRBV29-1 and TRBJ2-5, the complete variable domain is SAVISQKPSRDICQRGTSLTIQCQVDSQVTMMFWYRQQPGQSLTLIATANQGSEATYESGFVIDKFPISRPNLTFSTLTVSNMSPEDSSIYLCSVAGGLDRENQYFGPGTRLLVL.

Concerning this clonotype itself: It may be a read error: a sequence one base away is much more abundant. J is TRBJ1-1 and V is TRBV12-3 or TRBV12-4; tentative D call: TRBD1 (5 bases). The CDR3 is 13 amino acids. The CDR3 DNA is TGTGCCAGCAGTTTGTCCAGGGCCACTGGAGCTTTCTTT. It specifies CASSLSRATGAFF.

This clonotype came up a few times. One end of the junction varies from germline; a read error may be responsible. The chain couples TRBV7-9 to TRBJ2-7; 10 bases agree with TRBD1. The CDR3 is made up of 16 amino acids. Looked up from germline, CDR1 is SEHNR and CDR2 is FQNEAQ (reference sequence). The CDR3 DNA is TGTGTCAGCAGCCCCCCCCGGGACAGGGGACAATACGAGCAGTACTTC. Residues: CVSSPPRDRGQYEQYF.

This clonotype has ten or more counts. The chain has TRBV20-1 and TRBJ2-1, with TRBD2 matching 9 bases. CDR3 size: 17 residues. V shed 0 bases, J shed 8 bases, and the junction held 14 bases outside the gene matches. Germline CDR1 reads DFQATT; CDR2 reads SNEGSKA (reference sequence). CDR3 sequence: CSARDLKRGATRDEQFF. The CDR3 coding sequence is TGCAGTGCTAGAGATTTAAAGCGGGGGGCTACGAGGGATGAGCAGTTCTTC.

Here the CDR3 reads CAWTGTGDSYGYTF. The CDR3 coding sequence is TGTGCCTGGACTGGGACAGGGGACAGCTATGGCTACACCTTC. This chain links TRBV30 with TRBJ1-2, with 10 bases matching TRBD1. V gave up 4 bases and J gave up 4 bases; unmatched junction bases: 6. The CDR3 covers 14 residues. Germline CDR1 and CDR2: GTSNPN and SVGIG (reference sequence).

This clonotype was counted a few times. CDR3 residues: CASSAGQWDTDTQYF. The DNA for the CDR3 is TGTGCCAGCAGCGCTGGACAGTGGGATACAGATACGCAGTATTTT. The chain carries TRBV9 and TRBJ2-3, with a possible D match to TRBD1 (6 bases). Germline CDR1 SGDLS, CDR2 YYNGEE. The CDR3 loop spans 15 amino acids. The V and J ends lost 3 bases and 3 bases respectively, with 14 bases between them. The full variable domain, in which reference TRBV9 and TRBJ2-3 provide the parts outside the CDR3, is DSGVTQTPKHLITATGQRVTLRCSPRSGDLSVYWYQQSLDQGLQFLIQYYNGEERAKGNILERFSAQQFPDLHSELNLSSLELGDSALYFCASSAGQWDTDTQYFGPGTRLTVL.

The chain joins TRBV5-6 to TRBJ2-5; 7 bases line up with TRBD2. The CDR3 contains 14 residues. Losses at the gene ends were 0 bases for V and 5 bases for J; bases not matched to a gene: 4. Germline lookup yields CDR1 SGHDT and CDR2 YYEEEE. The CDR3 region has the DNA TGTGCCAGCAGCTTGGGGCGGGGGTACGAGACCCAGTACTTC. Translating gives CASSLGRGYETQYF.

This clonotype was seen at least ten times. The chain combines TRBV11-2 with TRBJ2-7; D gene uncertain. Trimming pared 5 bases from V and 0 bases from J, leaving 14 bases between. CDR1 is SGHAT and CDR2 is FQNNGV in the germline V gene. The CDR3 spans 15 residues. CDR3 sequence (DNA): TGTGCCAGCAGCCCCCAGGCGGCTACCTCCTACGAGCAGTACTTC. It yields the protein CASSPQAATSYEQYF. The whole variable domain, remainder taken from reference TRBV11-2 and TRBJ2-7, is EAGVAQSPRYKIIEKRQSVAFWCNPISGHATLYWYQQILGQGPKLLIQFQNNGVVDDSQLPKDRFSAERLKGVDSTLKIQPAKLEDSAVYLCASSPQAATSYEQYFGPGTRLTVT.

The table lists this clonotype with a few counts. The V and J genes are TRBV20-1 and TRBJ2-7; a possible D gene is TRBD1 (5 bases). Trimming cost V 6 bases and J 2 bases, with 17 bases left between them. The length of the CDR3 is 14 residues. Per the germline V gene, CDR1 is DFQATT and CDR2 is SNEGSKA (reference sequence). The DNA for the CDR3 is TGCAGTGCCCCAAGCCCAGGGATTGCCTACGAGCAGTACTTC. This gives the protein CSAPSPGIAYEQYF.

This clonotype turned up a few times. This chain joins TRBV28 and TRBJ1-1; 8 bases map to TRBD1. The V gene end was trimmed by 7 bases and the J gene end by 5 bases; junction bases not matched to a gene: 6. Looked up from germline, CDR1 is MDHEN and CDR2 is SYDVKM. The CDR3 runs 13 residues. Written as DNA, the CDR3 is TGTGCCAGCATTTGGACAGGGAGGACTGAAGCTTTCTTT. It codes for CASIWTGRTEAFF.

This clonotype was observed many times. The chain links TRBV11-2 to TRBJ2-3; possibly TRBD2 for D (6 bases). Germline V gives CDR1 SGHAT, CDR2 FQNNGV. This CDR3 has 16 residues. Trimming removed 1 base from V and 2 bases from J, with 13 bases in between. The CDR3 spells CASSLGLADITDTQYF. The CDR3 DNA reads as TGTGCCAGCAGCTTAGGCTTAGCGGATATCACAGATACGCAGTATTTT.

This clonotype was counted at least ten times. The chain is built from TRBV24-1 and TRBJ2-5, with D perhaps matching TRBD1 or TRBD2 (5 bases each). Trimming left V 0 bases short and J 2 bases short, with 9 bases between. Germline lookup yields CDR1 KGHDR and CDR2 SFDVKD. The CDR3 loop spans 15 amino acids. CDR3 loop: CATSDLRDPQETQYF. The CDR3 DNA reads as TGTGCCACCAGTGATTTGCGGGACCCACAAGAGACCCAGTACTTC.

In its sample, this clonotype was seen many times. This chain links TRBV12-3 or TRBV12-4 with TRBJ2-3; no reliable D call. There are 11 residues in the CDR3. Trimming shortened V by 6 bases and J by 6 bases, and 7 bases separated the two germline ends. DNA for the CDR3: TGTGCCAGCAGGAACGAGGATACGCAGTATTTT. This encodes CASRNEDTQYF.

V usage is TRBV5-4 and J usage is TRBJ2-1; 7 bases map to TRBD2. Germline CDR1 and CDR2: SGHNT and YYREEE (reference sequence). Losses at the gene ends were 0 bases for V and 2 bases for J; bases not matched to a gene: 5. This CDR3 has 16 residues. CDR3 nucleotides: TGTGCCAGCAGCTTGGCCGGCGGGAGAACCTACAATGAGCAGTTCTTC. It yields the protein CASSLAGGRTYNEQFF.